This entry lists 10 T cell receptor beta chains sequenced from one sample in a study of blood T cells in healthy people across ages. The second PCR ran 7 to 11 cycles with a sample-barcoded 5' primer and J-beta primers. TCRdb recomputed calls from the 5' RACE reads with MiXCR, one row per CDR3 protein. The sample has hundreds of thousands of distinct CDR3 sequences; approximately 52% are singletons. Sequenced sample: blood. The receptors were sampled from a woman older than 75 in good health.

The V and J genes are TRBV28 and TRBJ1-5, with D unresolved. V was pared by 7 bases and J by 3 bases, with 7 bases between. The germline V gene encodes CDR1 MDHEN and CDR2 SYDVKM. There are 12 residues in the CDR3. CDR3 bases: TGTGCCAGCATGGAGAACAATCAGCCCCAGCATTTT. This codes for CASMENNQPQHF.

This clonotype was observed once. Since a much larger clone is just one base distant, this may be a read error. The CDR3 DNA sequence: TGTGCCAGCAGCGTAGAGGGAGGGATCTCACCCCTCCACTTT. This translates into CASSVEGGISPLHF. The V and J genes are TRBV7-9 and TRBJ1-6, with D unresolved. The CDR3 runs to 14 residues. The germline gives CDR1 SEHNR, CDR2 FQNEAQ (reference sequence). V lost 5 bases and J 10 bases, leaving 15 bases between the germline ends.

This clonotype was detected once. CDR3 amino acids: CASSWGTAGTEAFF. DNA of the CDR3: TGTGCCAGCAGCTGGGGGACGGCGGGAACTGAAGCTTTCTTT. This chain links TRBV7-3 with TRBJ1-1; TRBD1 might be the D (5 bases). This CDR3 comprises 14 residues. Germline CDR1 is SGHTA and CDR2 is FQGTGA. V gave up 4 bases and J gave up 5 bases, with 14 bases separating them.

The chain links TRBV24-1 to TRBJ2-7; D remains unclear. V was cut by 9 bases and J by 7 bases, with 18 bases left in between. CDR1 and CDR2 from the germline V gene are KGHDR and SFDVKD. This CDR3 is built from 13 residues. The CDR3 sequence: CATADGYYNEQYF. The CDR3 DNA is TGTGCCACCGCAGACGGGTACTACAATGAGCAGTACTTC.

This clonotype was found many times. This chain joins TRBV6-5 and TRBJ2-1; the match to TRBD1 covers 11 bases. The CDR3 is 16 residues long. The germline V gene encodes CDR1 MNHEY and CDR2 SVGAGI. V trimming: 5 bases; J trimming: 4 bases; junction bases outside the gene matches: 7. The CDR3 DNA is TGTGCCAGCAGTACCCTCGGACAGGGGGCATACAATGAGCAGTTCTTC. Its protein product is CASSTLGQGAYNEQFF.

The chain uses TRBV6-1 and TRBJ2-5; no definite D call. Between the trimmed V and J ends, which lost 4 bases and 5 bases, there was a span of 5 bases. The CDR3 sequence is 11 residues long. Looked up from germline, CDR1 is MNHNS and CDR2 is SASEGT. CDR3 in amino acids: CASSGAETQYF. CDR3 in DNA: TGTGCCAGCAGTGGAGCTGAGACCCAGTACTTC.

This chain links TRBV2 with TRBJ1-5, with D perhaps matching TRBD1 (5 bases). V lost 6 bases, J lost 1 base, and 19 bases lay in between. Germline V CDR1 and CDR2: SNHLY, FYNNEI. The CDR3 is 17 amino acids. This CDR3 reads CASRSLRDSGSNQPQHF. The CDR3 DNA follows: TGTGCCAGCAGATCCCTCAGAGACAGCGGAAGCAATCAGCCCCAGCATTTT.

The chain combines TRBV20-1 with TRBJ2-5, with 9 bases that match TRBD2. The ends lost 4 bases at V and 4 bases at J; junction bases unmatched: 13. Germline assignment: CDR1 DFQATT and CDR2 SNEGSKA (reference sequence). The CDR3 consists of 16 residues. CDR3 amino acids: CSATRLSGSWGETQYF. CDR3 in DNA: TGCAGTGCTACCCGACTTAGCGGGAGTTGGGGAGAGACCCAGTACTTC.

This clonotype has a handful of counts. Given a much more abundant clone one base away, this may be a read error. The rearrangement links TRBV29-1 to TRBJ2-1; 7 bases map to TRBD2. The end of the DNA is better explained by TRBJ2-7, so the J call may be wrong. The CDR3 has 13 amino acids. Per the germline V gene, CDR1 is SQVTM and CDR2 is ANQGSEA. This CDR3 reads CSYRGDPYNEQYF. The CDR3 bases are TGCAGCTACCGGGGGGACCCCTACAATGAGCAGTACTTC.

This clonotype was observed many times. The J gene is TRBJ2-3, the V gene TRBV20-1; unclear D gene. The CDR3 consists of 12 residues. V was trimmed by 3 bases and J by 10 bases, leaving 14 bases between them. Germline V gene sequence: CDR1 DFQATT, CDR2 SNEGSKA (reference sequence). The DNA of the CDR3 is TGCAGTGCTAGGGCCACGTCTAGGGCGCAGTATTTT. This gives the protein CSARATSRAQYF.